This T cell receptor beta chain originates from a study of cytotoxic CD8 clonotypes in ibrutinib-treated CLL (dated by TCRdb to the early 2020s). With respect to the entire study: The cohort was composed of about a dozen relapsed/refractory and about 16 treatment-naive patients; IGHV unmutated status was identified in 17 patients. Partial responses were observed in approximately 24 patients and complete responses in 2; after a median follow-up of around 64 months, remission was maintained in around 14 patients and progression was observed in approximately 12. Response samples were obtained after a median of approximately 12 months of treatment, with a range of roughly 6 to 36 months. Samples averaged roughly 280,000 productive templates and 90,000 to 100,000 productive rearrangements. Of the 90 or so people in the trial, about 27 had longitudinal samples available. Cryopreserved peripheral blood mononuclear cells were obtained prior to treatment, at the time of response, and at either disease progression or sustained remission. Every sample from remission and from progressive disease was obtained while the patients were still on ibrutinib.

Comment on this clone: The clone's antigen remains unknown. No much larger clonotype is one base removed from it; base qualities were not supplied.

On a MiSeq, deep resolution sequencing aimed for a depth between 1 in 1 million and 1 in 200,000 T cells, with each clonotype covered about 9.2x on average. The immunoSEQ hsTCRB Kit was used to generate TCR beta libraries. The paper's data handling went like this. ImmunoSEQ Data Assistant and ImmunoSEQ Analyzer were used for data analysis, and V, D and J genes were assigned according to IMGT definitions. Clonality, which ranges from 0 to 1, was calculated by subtracting the normalized Shannon entropy of productive rearrangement frequencies from one. Only overrepresented clonotypes making up at least 0.05% of each patient's repertoire were included in the public clonotype analysis. Repertoires from thirteen age-matched healthy donors in immuneACCESS were used as clonality controls. Held by TCRdb, this immuneACCESS table contains in-frame sequences only and omits some clones. Under half of the omission traces to an unresolved V gene where checked; the cause of the rest is unknown. The DNA was the basis for D and trimming; V, J and clone size are from that table. This sample comprises under 300,000 clones, roughly three quarters of them detected only once. The ten most abundant clones make up 5.6% of the sample.

The intended sense of this specimen's time point label: progressive disease on ibrutinib. For TCR beta library preparation, 1.5 to 2 micrograms of genomic DNA were extracted from the cryopreserved PBMCs. Longitudinal blood samples from CLL patients receiving ibrutinib monotherapy were subjected to high-throughput TCR beta sequencing. The patients were enrolled in a single-center, open-label phase 2 trial of ibrutinib monotherapy. Including the terminal cysteine and phenylalanine, the CDR3 comprises 15 residues. Only the CDR3 DNA stays, 45 bases, in frame from base 1. The germline V gene gives CDR1 as LGHNA and CDR2 as YNFKEQ. V loses 0 bases, J loses 7 bases, and the germline ends lie 12 bases apart. Overall study outcomes, separate from this receptor: Baseline clonality was found to be higher than that of age-matched healthy donors and was strongly correlated with circulating CD8+ T-cell counts. Public clonotypes were rare and either contracted or stayed stable during treatment, and the rise in clonality at ibrutinib response reflected the expansion of private clonotypes. Clonality rose at ibrutinib response, remained stable during sustained remission, and dropped back toward baseline at progression. Sustained-remission and progressing patients did not have matched sampling times, and lymph node repertoires were not examined.

This chain joins TRBV4-2 to TRBJ2-2; the D gene is possibly TRBD2, with 5 bases matching. The receptor comes from a human donor with chronic lymphocytic leukemia. Sample: PBMCs, taken at disease progression, from a patient treated with ibrutinib. The nucleotide sequence is given as TGTGCCAGCAGCCAAGATCGGGGTTGGATCGGGGAGCTGTTTTTT. It translates as CASSQDRGWIGELFF.